Listed below are T cell receptor beta chains from one sample, sequenced in a study of T cell changes during pregnancy in multiple sclerosis. This table comes from immunoSEQ multiplex PCR, and its TCRdb copy is limited to in-frame clones, with some not included. The sample lists roughly 60,000 clones; about 96% were seen once. Sequencing used CD8+ T cells from peripheral blood mononuclear cells, obtained after pregnancy. Receptors were obtained from a female donor with multiple sclerosis, enrolled in a pregnancy study. The CDR3 runs from the conserved cysteine through the conserved F or W. D genes are given only for firm matches. Size is stated for part of the rows, as once, few or many counts, or as a class when the clone is expanded.

J gene | clone size | V gene | D gene | CDR3 protein | CDR3 DNA
TRBJ2-7 | . | TRBV5-4 | . | CASSLDGGGPYEQYF | TGTGCCAGCAGCTTGGATGGTGGAGGACCCTACGAGCAGTACTTC
TRBJ2-7 | . | TRBV4-3 | TRBD2 | CASSQGAGGPINEQYF | TGCGCCAGCAGCCAAGGAGCGGGAGGGCCGATCAACGAGCAGTACTTC
TRBJ2-4 | . | TRBV7-2 | . | CASSLGLAPRLGKNIQYF | TGTGCCAGCAGCTTAGGGCTAGCCCCCAGGTTGGGCAAAAACATTCAGTACTTC
TRBJ1-2 | . | TRBV27 | . | CASSLSQGNYGYTF | TGTGCCAGCAGTCTATCTCAGGGGAACTATGGCTACACCTTC
TRBJ2-1 | . | TRBV6-1 | TRBD1 | CASSVGQDEQFF | TGTGCCAGCAGTGTGGGACAGGATGAGCAGTTCTTC
TRBJ2-7 | . | TRBV28 | . | CASSPGYEQYF | TGTGCCAGCAGTCCGGGGTACGAGCAGTACTTC
TRBJ2-7 | . | TRBV19 | . | CASSIALADTYEQYF | TGTGCCAGTAGTATAGCGCTAGCTGATACCTACGAGCAGTACTTC
TRBJ2-7 | . | TRBV15 | TRBD1 | CATSARDSSYEQYF | TGTGCCACCAGCGCCCGGGACAGCTCCTACGAGCAGTACTTC
TRBJ1-2 | . | TRBV9 | . | CASSVDPDRRPYGYTF | TGTGCCAGCAGCGTAGACCCAGACAGACGGCCCTATGGCTACACCTTC
TRBJ1-1 | few | TRBV20-1 | . | CSAGVARAFF | TGCAGTGCAGGAGTGGCTCGGGCTTTCTTT
TRBJ2-7 | . | TRBV4-1 | TRBD2 | CASSQMWGTNSYEQYF | TGCGCCAGCAGCCAAATGTGGGGGACTAACTCCTACGAGCAGTACTTC